One sample yielded the 28 T cell receptor beta chains listed below, sequenced in a study of beta chain features in type 1 diabetes. Expressed TCRB transcripts were sequenced because the isolated RNA had all been reverse transcribed beforehand. Clones were read by immunoSEQ multiplex PCR, and TCRdb kept only the in-frame ones, dropping some. Among hundreds of thousands of clones, less than 20% were seen once, and the ten largest hold about 0.097%. Sequencing was done on a sample of naive CD4+ T cells from blood. These receptors were obtained from a man between 18 and 35 years old in good health.

V is TRBV7-3 and J is TRBJ2-7; D is undetermined. Trimming took 1 base from V and 6 from J, leaving 10 bases between them. The CDR3 has 13 amino acids. The V gene's germline CDR1 is SGHTA and CDR2 FQGTGA. This CDR3 reads CASSLIPGTEQYF. CDR3 in DNA: TGTGCCAGCAGCTTAATTCCGGGTACCGAGCAGTACTTC.

This clone was counted only a few times. The rearrangement links TRBV19 to TRBJ2-1, with 8 bases lining up with TRBD2. The length of the CDR3 is 16 residues. Trimming removed 3 bases from V and 0 bases from J; junction bases left unmatched: 4. Germline V gene sequence: CDR1 LNHDA, CDR2 SQIVND (reference sequence). CDR3 DNA sequence: TGTGCCAGTAGTATCAGGAGCGGGAGCTCCTACAATGAGCAGTTCTTC. It encodes CASSIRSGSSYNEQFF.

The CDR3 bases are TGTGCCAGCAGTCATATTGAGCAGTTCTTC. Translation: CASSHIEQFF. The rearrangement links TRBV7-2 to TRBJ2-1; D unresolved. This CDR3 comprises 10 residues. V was clipped by 6 bases and J by 9 bases, with 6 bases between them. Germline V lookup: CDR1 SGHTA, CDR2 FQGNSA.

This clone was seen only a few times. The CDR3 coding sequence is TGCAGCGTTGGAAGGACAGGGGAGAATGAGCAGTTCTTC. This codes for CSVGRTGENEQFF. V and J are TRBV29-1 and TRBJ2-1; 9 bases map to TRBD1. J was trimmed by 7 bases and V by 4 bases; bases with no gene match: 5. This CDR3 comprises 13 residues. The germline CDR1 and CDR2 sequences are SQVTM and ANQGSEA.

The chain joins TRBV7-9 to TRBJ2-7; D is possibly TRBD1 (7 bases). CDR1 and CDR2 from the germline V gene are SEHNR and FQNEAQ (reference sequence). V lost 3 bases and J lost 1, with 13 bases in between. The CDR3 is made up of 15 amino acids. This chain's CDR3 is CASSFRGDLSYEQYF. DNA for the CDR3: TGTGCCAGCAGCTTCAGGGGGGACCTGTCCTACGAGCAGTACTTC. Based on the CDR3 plus reference TRBV7-9 and TRBJ2-7, the full variable domain is DTGVSQNPRHKITKRGQNVTFRCDPISEHNRLYWYRQTLGQGPEFLTYFQNEAQLEKSRLLSDRFSAERPKGSFSTLEIQRTEQGDSAMYLCASSFRGDLSYEQYFGPGTRLTVT.

The chain employs TRBV7-9 and TRBJ2-7, with 10 bases aligning to TRBD1. Germline CDR1 and CDR2: SEHNR and FQNEAQ (reference sequence). Trimming took 6 bases from V and 2 from J; bases not matched to a gene: 4. This CDR3 region has 14 residues. The CDR3 loop is CASRRTGGTYEQYF. In nucleotides, the CDR3 is TGTGCCAGCAGACGGACAGGGGGAACCTACGAGCAGTACTTC.

This clone appeared a few times. This chain links TRBV7-3 with TRBJ1-1; no firm D call. Trimming took 0 bases from V and 2 from J, leaving 10 bases between them. The CDR3 sequence is 15 residues long. Per germline, CDR1 SGHTA and CDR2 FQGTGA. The CDR3 region has the DNA TGTGCCAGCAGCTTAACGCCGGAGATAAACACTGAAGCTTTCTTT. Its translation: CASSLTPEINTEAFF.

This clone was observed a handful of times. The chain employs TRBV7-9 and TRBJ2-3; 7 bases are shared with TRBD1. This CDR3 comprises 16 residues. The V and J ends lost 5 bases and 0 bases, in that order; junction bases with no gene match: 8. The germline V gene encodes CDR1 SEHNR and CDR2 FQNEAQ (reference sequence). Written as DNA, the CDR3 is TGTGCCAGCAGCACTGGACAGGTAGCTAGCACAGATACGCAGTATTTT. This gives the protein CASSTGQVASTDTQYF.

This clone was counted between two and nine times. This chain links TRBV5-1 with TRBJ1-1; 8 bases fit TRBD1. The germline gives CDR1 SGHRS, CDR2 YFSETQ. The CDR3 runs 16 residues. V gave up 4 bases and J gave up 1 base; unmatched junction bases: 9. The CDR3 bases are TGCGCCAGCAGCCGCCTGATACAGGGGGGGAACACTGAAGCTTTCTTT. Translation: CASSRLIQGGNTEAFF.

This clone came up a few times. The rearrangement uses TRBV5-4 and TRBJ2-1; TRBD2 matches 11 bases. CDR1 is SGHNT and CDR2 is YYREEE in the germline V gene (reference sequence). With V trimmed by 4 bases and J by 2 bases, 5 bases remained unmatched. The CDR3 contains 16 residues. The CDR3 DNA reads TGTGCCAGCAGCCCCGATAGCGGGAGGGCCTACAATGAGCAGTTCTTC. Translated, it gives CASSPDSGRAYNEQFF.

The sample holds a few counts of this clone. The chain links TRBV25-1 to TRBJ1-2; 9 nucleotides align to TRBD1. The germline V gene has CDR1 MGHDK and CDR2 SYGVNS. CDR3 length equals 15 residues. V trimming: 1 base; J trimming: 7 bases; junction bases outside the gene matches: 7. The CDR3 loop is CASSESEGQGAGYTF. The CDR3 nucleotides are TGTGCCAGCAGTGAATCAGAGGGACAGGGAGCTGGCTACACCTTC.

This chain connects TRBV4-2 to TRBJ1-3, with unresolved D. This CDR3 is built from 17 residues. V lost 0 bases, J lost 0 bases, and 12 bases lay in between. Germline V gene data show CDR1 as LGHNA and CDR2 as YNFKEQ. Here the CDR3 reads CASSQDGGRPSGNTIYF. The DNA for the CDR3 is TGTGCCAGCAGCCAAGATGGTGGACGGCCCTCTGGAAACACCATATATTTT.

This chain links TRBV7-8 with TRBJ2-3; D gene unclear. The CDR3 length is 16 residues. The germline V gene has CDR1 SGHVS and CDR2 FQNEAQ. Trimming took 2 bases from V and 2 from J, leaving 14 bases between them. This CDR3 is CASSLFLLGITDTQYF. CDR3 bases: TGTGCCAGCAGCTTATTCTTGTTGGGCATCACAGATACGCAGTATTTT. The full variable domain, rest sourced from reference TRBV7-8 and TRBJ2-3, is GAGVSQSPRYKVAKRGQDVALRCDPISGHVSLFWYQQALGQGPEFLTYFQNEAQLDKSGLPSDRFFAERPEGSVSTLKIQRTQQEDSAVYLCASSLFLLGITDTQYFGPGTRLTVL.

This clone was picked up a small number of times. The gene calls are TRBV7-2 and TRBJ2-7; tentatively, D is TRBD1 or TRBD2 (6 bases each). The germline CDR1 and CDR2 sequences are SGHTA and FQGNSA. Trimming cost V 3 bases and J 3 bases, with 15 bases left between them. CDR3 size: 15 residues. The CDR3 is CASSLHRVGSYEQYF. The CDR3 DNA follows: TGTGCCAGCAGCTTGCACAGGGTCGGGAGCTACGAGCAGTACTTC.

In its sample, this clone was seen a few times. This chain connects TRBV27 to TRBJ2-1; D ambiguous. This CDR3 contains 13 residues. V was cut by 5 bases and J by 10 bases, with 15 bases left in between. Germline V gives CDR1 MNHEY, CDR2 SMNVEV (reference sequence). The CDR3 bases are TGTGCCAGCAGTCCAATAGAAGTGCGGGAGCAGTTCTTC. This gives the protein CASSPIEVREQFF.

This clone has more than one count but fewer than ten. This sample also contains other DNA sequences that code for the same CDR3. V is TRBV7-3 and J is TRBJ1-1, with D perhaps TRBD1 (6 bases). The V end was cut by 4 bases, the J end by 1 base, with 10 bases between. The CDR3 spans 14 residues. Germline V gives CDR1 SGHTA, CDR2 FQGTGA. The CDR3 loop reads CASSSQGANTEAFF. Written as DNA, the CDR3 is TGTGCCAGCAGCTCACAGGGAGCGAACACTGAAGCTTTCTTT. Supplemented by reference TRBV7-3 and TRBJ1-1, the full variable domain reads GAGVSQTPSNKVTEKGKYVELRCDPISGHTALYWYRQSLGQGPEFLIYFQGTGAADDSGLPNDRFFAVRPEGSVSTLKIQRTERGDSAVYLCASSSQGANTEAFFGQGTRLTVV.

In this sample, this clone turned up a few times. The chain is built from TRBV9 and TRBJ2-3, with 7 bases fitting TRBD2. The V gene's germline CDR1 is SGDLS and CDR2 YYNGEE. The trim removed 3 bases at V and 1 base at J, leaving 11 bases unmatched. This CDR3 has 17 residues. The CDR3 nucleotides read TGTGCCAGCAGCGCCCCGAGGGCGGGGGTGGGCACAGATACGCAGTATTTT. Its translation: CASSAPRAGVGTDTQYF.

V and J are TRBV2 and TRBJ2-5; D call uncertain. Trimming shortened V by 6 bases and J by 3 bases, and 8 bases separated the two germline ends. Germline values: CDR1 SNHLY, CDR2 FYNNEI. The CDR3 is 12 residues long. CDR3 sequence (DNA): TGTGCCAGCAGAAGGGAAAAAGAGACCCAGTACTTC. Residues: CASRREKETQYF. Combining the CDR3 with reference TRBV2 and TRBJ2-5 gives the whole variable domain EPEVTQTPSHQVTQMGQEVILRCVPISNHLYFYWYRQILGQKVEFLVSFYNNEISEKSEIFDDQFSVERPDGSNFTLKIRSTKLEDSAMYFCASRREKETQYFGPGTRLLVL.

There are a few counts of this clone. The V gene is TRBV11-1, the J gene TRBJ2-1; D is unclear. Germline V gene data show CDR1 as SGHAT and CDR2 as FQDESV (reference sequence). The V and J ends lost 5 bases and 8 bases respectively, with 10 bases between them. The CDR3 loop spans 12 amino acids. The CDR3 sequence: CASSEGTDEQFF. The CDR3 region has the DNA TGTGCCAGCAGCGAAGGTACGGATGAGCAGTTCTTC.

The chain combines TRBV4-1 with TRBJ2-7; 14 nucleotides line up with TRBD2. With 1 base clipped from V and 1 base from J, the junction kept 9 bases outside the gene matches. Germline V lookup: CDR1 MGHRA, CDR2 YSYEKL. This CDR3 region has 19 residues. DNA of the CDR3: TGCGCCAGCAGCCAAGTTTTGGGGACTAGCGGGAGACGGTCCTACGAGCAGTACTTC. Its translation: CASSQVLGTSGRRSYEQYF.

The V and J genes are TRBV6-5 and TRBJ2-5; tentatively, D is TRBD1 (5 bases). The CDR3 has 14 amino acids. Trimming removed 8 bases at V and 1 base at J, with 14 bases between. Germline CDR1 reads MNHEY; CDR2 reads SVGAGI. This CDR3 reads CASYRPGRQETQYF. The DNA for the CDR3 is TGTGCCAGCTATCGGCCAGGGCGCCAAGAGACCCAGTACTTC.

On this clone itself: The same CDR3 arises from other DNA sequences in this sample as well. CDR3 nucleotides: TGTGCCAGCAGCTTAGCGGGACCTTCCTACGAGCAGTACTTC. It is translated as CASSLAGPSYEQYF. This chain connects TRBV7-2 to TRBJ2-7; D assignment may be TRBD1 or TRBD2 (5 bases each). The germline gives CDR1 SGHTA, CDR2 FQGNSA. This CDR3 has 14 amino acids. Between the trimmed V and J ends, which lost 0 bases and 1 base, there was a span of 7 bases.

The chain carries TRBV30 and TRBJ1-2, with D uncertain. Per the germline V gene, CDR1 is GTSNPN and CDR2 is SVGIG (reference sequence). The CDR3 has 10 amino acids. V dropped 7 bases and J dropped 1 base, with 4 bases sitting between them. This CDR3 reads CASFNYGYTF. In nucleotides, the CDR3 is TGTGCCTCCTTTAACTATGGCTACACCTTC.

Note on this clone: An end of the junction does not agree with germline; a read error may underlie this. J is TRBJ2-1 and V is TRBV7-6; D remains ambiguous. The V gene's germline CDR1 is SGHVS and CDR2 FNYEAQ. This CDR3 comprises 12 residues. CDR3 sequence: CASSLSSNEQFF. In nucleotides, the CDR3 is TGTGCCAGCAGCTTATCCTCCAATGAGCAGTTCTTC.

This clone was seen a few times. V and J are TRBV27 and TRBJ2-7, with D possibly being TRBD1 or TRBD2 (5 bases each). V was shortened by 2 bases and J by 7 bases, with 21 bases between the two germline ends. The CDR3 runs to 16 residues. Germline loops: CDR1 MNHEY, CDR2 SMNVEV (reference sequence). In DNA form, the CDR3 reads TGTGCCAGCAGTTTAGCTCAGGGCGCTCTTACTAGGGAGCAGTACTTC. Translating it yields CASSLAQGALTREQYF.

The sample holds a few counts of this clone. One end of the junction fails to match germline, which may point to a read error. The genes are TRBV7-9 and TRBJ2-7; D gene unclear. Germline loops: CDR1 SEHNR, CDR2 FQNEAQ (reference sequence). The CDR3 totals 15 residues. CDR3 sequence: CASTLSPGRSYEQYF. CDR3 nucleotides: TGTGCCAGCACCTTATCCCCAGGTCGCTCCTACGAGCAGTACTTC. Based on the CDR3 plus reference TRBV7-9 and TRBJ2-7, the full variable domain is DTGVSQNPRHKITKRGQNVTFRCDPISEHNRLYWYRQTLGQGPEFLTYFQNEAQLEKSRLLSDRFSAERPKGSFSTLEIQRTEQGDSAMYLCASTLSPGRSYEQYFGPGTRLTVT.

This clone was detected only a few times. The rearrangement links TRBV9 to TRBJ1-2, with 7 bases identical to TRBD1. Per the germline V gene, CDR1 is SGDLS and CDR2 is YYNGEE. The CDR3 is 15 amino acids. With V trimmed by 5 bases and J by 7 bases, 14 bases remained unmatched. As DNA, the CDR3 is TGTGCCAGCAGGGACCACAGGGGTATGGGAACTGGCTACACCTTC. This encodes CASRDHRGMGTGYTF.

The chain links TRBV7-2 to TRBJ2-5; 7 bases are a match to TRBD1. The CDR3 covers 16 residues. The V and J ends lost 2 bases and 1 base, in that order; junction bases with no gene match: 7. Germline V lookup: CDR1 SGHTA, CDR2 FQGNSA. In DNA, the CDR3 is TGTGCCAGCAGCTTAATTTACAGGGGCACCCAAGAGACCCAGTACTTC. Protein sequence: CASSLIYRGTQETQYF. The full variable domain, rest sourced from reference TRBV7-2 and TRBJ2-5, is GAGVSQSPSNKVTEKGKDVELRCDPISGHTALYWYRQSLGQGLEFLIYFQGNSAPDKSGLPSDRFSAERTGGSVSTLTIQRTQQEDSAVYLCASSLIYRGTQETQYFGPGTRLLVL.